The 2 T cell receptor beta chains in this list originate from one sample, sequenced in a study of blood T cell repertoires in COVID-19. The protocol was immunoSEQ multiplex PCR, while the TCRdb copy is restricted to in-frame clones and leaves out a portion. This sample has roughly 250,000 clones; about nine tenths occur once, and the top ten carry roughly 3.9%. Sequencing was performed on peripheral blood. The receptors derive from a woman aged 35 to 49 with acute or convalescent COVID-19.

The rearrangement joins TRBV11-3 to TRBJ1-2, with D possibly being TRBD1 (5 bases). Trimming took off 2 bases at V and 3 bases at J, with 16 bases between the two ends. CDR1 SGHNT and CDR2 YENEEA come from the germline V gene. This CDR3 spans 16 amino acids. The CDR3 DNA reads TGTGCCAGCAGCTTAAGACGGCAGGGAGGCGACTATGGCTACACCTTC. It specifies CASSLRRQGGDYGYTF.

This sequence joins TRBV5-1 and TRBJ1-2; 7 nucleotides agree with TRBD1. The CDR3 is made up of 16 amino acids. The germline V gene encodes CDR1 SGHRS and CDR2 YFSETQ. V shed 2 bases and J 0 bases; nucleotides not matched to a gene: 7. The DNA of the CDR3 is TGCGCCAGCAGCTTCCAAGGACAGGCCCCTAACTATGGCTACACCTTC. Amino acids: CASSFQGQAPNYGYTF.